This is a list of T cell receptor beta chains from one sample in a study of blood T cell repertoires in COVID-19. TCRdb's table, derived via immunoSEQ multiplex PCR, lists solely in-frame clones and lacks some. The sample shows 250,000 to 300,000 clones, 70% to 90% of them seen only once. Sequencing was done on a sample of PBMCs or T cells enriched from blood (not recorded which). The receptor set was obtained from a man younger than 30 who had recovered from COVID-19. Both conserved end residues are part of each CDR3. D genes are given only for firm matches. For some rows the clone size is stated as once, few or many, or as a class when expanded; others skip it.

clone_size: -
d_call: -
cdr3_length: 12
j_call: TRBJ1-2
v_call: TRBV10-3
cdr3_aa: CAIRTPPGGYTF
cdr3_nt: TGTGCCATCCGAACCCCTCCGGGGGGCTACACCTTC

clone_size: -
d_call: -
cdr3_length: 14
j_call: TRBJ1-2
v_call: TRBV29-1
cdr3_aa: CSAARAPGNYGYTF
cdr3_nt: TGCAGCGCCGCCAGAGCCCCAGGGAACTATGGCTACACCTTC

clone_size: -
d_call: -
cdr3_length: 14
j_call: TRBJ1-1
v_call: TRBV19
cdr3_aa: CASSITGVNTEAFF
cdr3_nt: TGTGCCAGTAGTATTACGGGGGTGAACACTGAAGCTTTCTTT

clone_size: once
d_call: -
cdr3_length: 17
j_call: TRBJ1-2
v_call: TRBV15
cdr3_aa: CATSRNHPTANNYGYTF
cdr3_nt: TGTGCCACCAGCAGAAATCACCCGACAGCGAATAACTATGGCTACACCTTC

clone_size: -
d_call: TRBD1
cdr3_length: 17
j_call: TRBJ2-3
v_call: TRBV19
cdr3_aa: CASSLLPGQGTEKPQYF
cdr3_nt: TGTGCCAGTAGTCTTCTACCGGGACAGGGGACGGAAAAACCGCAGTATTTT

clone_size: -
d_call: -
cdr3_length: 14
j_call: TRBJ2-1
v_call: TRBV7-3
cdr3_aa: CASSPGGSYNEQFF
cdr3_nt: TGTGCCAGCAGTCCCGGGGGTTCCTACAATGAGCAGTTCTTC

clone_size: -
d_call: TRBD1
cdr3_length: 17
j_call: TRBJ2-1
v_call: TRBV11-2
cdr3_aa: CASSLISGQGADNEQFF
cdr3_nt: TGTGCCAGCAGCTTAATCTCAGGACAGGGGGCTGACAATGAGCAGTTCTTC

clone_size: -
d_call: TRBD1
cdr3_length: 18
j_call: TRBJ1-6
v_call: TRBV7-9
cdr3_aa: CASSLTGTGASWRSPLHF
cdr3_nt: TGTGCCAGCAGCCTAACCGGGACAGGGGCCTCCTGGAGGTCACCCCTCCACTTT

clone_size: -
d_call: -
cdr3_length: 16
j_call: TRBJ1-4
v_call: TRBV3-1/TRBV3-2
cdr3_aa: CASSQDLSDGNEKLFF
cdr3_nt: TGTGCCAGCAGCCAAGATCTGAGCGATGGCAATGAAAAACTGTTTTTT

clone_size: -
d_call: -
cdr3_length: 14
j_call: TRBJ2-5
v_call: TRBV27
cdr3_aa: CASSHSGSSETQYF
cdr3_nt: TGTGCCAGCAGCCATTCAGGGTCATCGGAGACCCAGTACTTC

clone_size: once
d_call: TRBD1
cdr3_length: 13
j_call: TRBJ1-2
v_call: TRBV6-5
cdr3_aa: CASTKLDRGGYTF
cdr3_nt: TGTGCCAGCACCAAATTGGACAGGGGAGGCTACACCTTC

clone_size: -
d_call: -
cdr3_length: 13
j_call: TRBJ1-1
v_call: TRBV6-5
cdr3_aa: CASTRLMNTEAFF
cdr3_nt: TGTGCCAGCACTAGGCTCATGAACACTGAAGCTTTCTTT

clone_size: once
d_call: TRBD2
cdr3_length: 15
j_call: TRBJ2-1
v_call: TRBV5-1
cdr3_aa: CASSLIAGAGNEQFF
cdr3_nt: TGCGCCAGCAGCCTGATAGCGGGAGCGGGGAATGAGCAGTTCTTC

clone_size: -
d_call: -
cdr3_length: 13
j_call: TRBJ1-5
v_call: TRBV19
cdr3_aa: CASRTTAVGSQHF
cdr3_nt: TGTGCCAGTAGGACGACCGCCGTCGGGTCCCAGCATTTT

clone_size: -
d_call: -
cdr3_length: 16
j_call: TRBJ2-2
v_call: TRBV5-1
cdr3_aa: CASSLDGYPGTGELFF
cdr3_nt: TGCGCCAGCAGCTTGGATGGCTATCCGGGAACCGGGGAGCTGTTTTTT

clone_size: -
d_call: TRBD2
cdr3_length: 16
j_call: TRBJ2-1
v_call: TRBV6-1
cdr3_aa: CASSGSGLAGGNEQFF
cdr3_nt: TGTGCCAGCAGTGGGTCGGGACTAGCGGGAGGTAATGAGCAGTTCTTC

clone_size: -
d_call: -
cdr3_length: 13
j_call: TRBJ1-4
v_call: TRBV7-9
cdr3_aa: CASSARGIEKLFF
cdr3_nt: TGTGCCAGCAGCGCCAGGGGCATTGAAAAACTGTTTTTT

clone_size: -
d_call: -
cdr3_length: 14
j_call: TRBJ2-7
v_call: TRBV4-2
cdr3_aa: CASSQASLAYEQYF
cdr3_nt: TGTGCCAGCAGCCAAGCCAGCCTAGCCTACGAGCAGTACTTC

clone_size: -
d_call: TRBD1
cdr3_length: 14
j_call: TRBJ2-5
v_call: TRBV5-6
cdr3_aa: CASSPRTGSGTQYF
cdr3_nt: TGTGCCAGCAGCCCGCGGACAGGCTCAGGGACCCAGTACTTC

clone_size: -
d_call: -
cdr3_length: 14
j_call: TRBJ2-7
v_call: TRBV14
cdr3_aa: CASSQDSGNYEQYF
cdr3_nt: TGTGCCAGCAGCCAGGACTCCGGGAACTACGAGCAGTACTTC

clone_size: -
d_call: TRBD1
cdr3_length: 14
j_call: TRBJ1-1
v_call: TRBV11-2
cdr3_aa: CASSLGQGNTEAFF
cdr3_nt: TGTGCCAGCAGCTTAGGACAGGGGAACACTGAAGCTTTCTTT

clone_size: -
d_call: -
cdr3_length: 13
j_call: TRBJ1-2
v_call: TRBV29-1
cdr3_aa: CSVEGGQDGGYTF
cdr3_nt: TGCAGCGTTGAAGGGGGGCAGGACGGTGGCTACACCTTC

clone_size: -
d_call: TRBD2
cdr3_length: 17
j_call: TRBJ2-5
v_call: TRBV3-1/TRBV3-2
cdr3_aa: CASSQDPSSGAGETQYF
cdr3_nt: TGTGCCAGCAGCCAAGATCCGTCTAGCGGGGCCGGGGAGACCCAGTACTTC

clone_size: -
d_call: -
cdr3_length: 12
j_call: TRBJ2-7
v_call: TRBV28
cdr3_aa: CASSYPGYEQYF
cdr3_nt: TGTGCCAGCAGTTACCCAGGGTACGAGCAGTACTTC

clone_size: -
d_call: TRBD2
cdr3_length: 16
j_call: TRBJ2-7
v_call: TRBV7-6
cdr3_aa: CASSLEASGATYEQYF
cdr3_nt: TGTGCCAGCAGCTTAGAGGCTAGCGGGGCGACCTACGAGCAGTACTTC

clone_size: once
d_call: -
cdr3_length: 15
j_call: TRBJ2-1
v_call: TRBV7-9
cdr3_aa: CASSRRRLGRDEQFF
cdr3_nt: TGTGCCAGCAGCCGTCGACGGCTCGGGCGGGATGAGCAGTTCTTC

clone_size: many
d_call: -
cdr3_length: 14
j_call: TRBJ2-5
v_call: TRBV15
cdr3_aa: CATSPRGTQETQYF
cdr3_nt: TGTGCCACCAGTCCTAGAGGTACCCAAGAGACCCAGTACTTC

clone_size: -
d_call: -
cdr3_length: 15
j_call: TRBJ2-5
v_call: TRBV19
cdr3_aa: CASSTSGDNQETQYF
cdr3_nt: TGTGCCAGTAGTACTTCAGGGGACAACCAAGAGACCCAGTACTTC

clone_size: -
d_call: TRBD2
cdr3_length: 16
j_call: TRBJ2-7
v_call: TRBV27
cdr3_aa: CASSGLAGVSYREQYF
cdr3_nt: TGTGCCAGCAGTGGACTAGCGGGAGTCAGCTATCGCGAGCAGTACTTC

clone_size: -
d_call: -
cdr3_length: 15
j_call: TRBJ1-5
v_call: TRBV5-5
cdr3_aa: CASSPMGAGDQPQHF
cdr3_nt: TGTGCCAGCAGCCCTATGGGGGCGGGCGATCAGCCCCAGCATTTT

clone_size: once
d_call: -
cdr3_length: 13
j_call: TRBJ1-2
v_call: TRBV3-1/TRBV3-2
cdr3_aa: CASSQAQVNGYTF
cdr3_nt: TGTGCCAGCAGCCAAGCACAGGTCAATGGCTACACCTTC

clone_size: -
d_call: TRBD2
cdr3_length: 15
j_call: TRBJ2-1
v_call: TRBV6-5
cdr3_aa: CASSKLAGSYNEQFF
cdr3_nt: TGTGCCAGCAGTAAACTAGCGGGAAGTTACAATGAGCAGTTCTTC

clone_size: few
d_call: -
cdr3_length: 18
j_call: TRBJ1-6
v_call: TRBV27
cdr3_aa: CARSPSVRYYSYNSPLHF
cdr3_nt: TGTGCCAGATCCCCCTCGGTCCGGTACTACTCCTATAATTCACCCCTCCACTTT

clone_size: once
d_call: TRBD1
cdr3_length: 16
j_call: TRBJ1-5
v_call: TRBV5-6
cdr3_aa: CASTSNGDSHYQPQHF
cdr3_nt: TGTGCCAGCACCTCAAACGGGGACAGCCATTATCAGCCCCAGCATTTT

clone_size: -
d_call: TRBD1
cdr3_length: 15
j_call: TRBJ1-1
v_call: TRBV28
cdr3_aa: CASYPTGDLNTEAFF
cdr3_nt: TGTGCCAGCTATCCAACAGGGGACCTGAACACTGAAGCTTTCTTT

clone_size: -
d_call: -
cdr3_length: 17
j_call: TRBJ1-6
v_call: TRBV11-2
cdr3_aa: CASSLAYRLEADSPLHF
cdr3_nt: TGTGCCAGCAGCTTGGCGTATCGGCTAGAAGCCGATTCACCCCTCCACTTT

clone_size: -
d_call: TRBD1
cdr3_length: 16
j_call: TRBJ1-4
v_call: TRBV5-5
cdr3_aa: CASSLLLGQNNEKLFF
cdr3_nt: TGTGCCAGCAGCTTGCTCTTGGGACAGAACAATGAAAAACTGTTTTTT

clone_size: -
d_call: TRBD1
cdr3_length: 15
j_call: TRBJ2-1
v_call: TRBV4-1
cdr3_aa: CASSHATGGYNEQFF
cdr3_nt: TGCGCCAGCAGCCATGCGACAGGGGGCTACAATGAGCAGTTCTTC

clone_size: once
d_call: -
cdr3_length: 11
j_call: TRBJ2-3
v_call: TRBV30
cdr3_aa: CAGGGGYTQYF
cdr3_nt: TGTGCCGGAGGGGGGGGTTATACGCAGTATTTT

clone_size: -
d_call: TRBD2
cdr3_length: 15
j_call: TRBJ2-7
v_call: TRBV6-1
cdr3_aa: CASSDGLAGAYEQYF
cdr3_nt: TGTGCCAGCAGTGATGGACTAGCGGGAGCCTACGAGCAGTACTTC

clone_size: -
d_call: -
cdr3_length: 14
j_call: TRBJ1-1
v_call: TRBV6-5
cdr3_aa: CASMAGTTNTEAFF
cdr3_nt: TGTGCCAGCATGGCCGGGACAACGAACACTGAAGCTTTCTTT

clone_size: -
d_call: TRBD1
cdr3_length: 15
j_call: TRBJ2-2
v_call: TRBV11-2
cdr3_aa: CASRGRQGAAGELFF
cdr3_nt: TGTGCCAGCAGGGGCAGACAGGGGGCCGCCGGGGAGCTGTTTTTT

clone_size: few
d_call: -
cdr3_length: 15
j_call: TRBJ2-7
v_call: TRBV21-1
cdr3_aa: CASSKGCGNTSEQYF
cdr3_nt: TGTGCCAGCAGCAAAGGGTGCGGGAATACGAGCGAGCAGTACTTC

clone_size: -
d_call: TRBD1
cdr3_length: 16
j_call: TRBJ2-1
v_call: TRBV7-9
cdr3_aa: CASSRAGTVGYNEQFF
cdr3_nt: TGTGCCAGCAGTCGCGCCGGGACAGTGGGTTACAATGAGCAGTTCTTC

clone_size: -
d_call: TRBD2
cdr3_length: 17
j_call: TRBJ2-3
v_call: TRBV28
cdr3_aa: CASSLFLSSGGTDTQYF
cdr3_nt: TGTGCCAGCAGTTTATTTCTTTCTAGCGGAGGGACAGATACGCAGTATTTT

clone_size: -
d_call: TRBD1
cdr3_length: 15
j_call: TRBJ1-2
v_call: TRBV19
cdr3_aa: CASSTQVDRVDGYTF
cdr3_nt: TGTGCCAGTAGTACCCAGGTCGACAGGGTCGACGGCTACACCTTC

clone_size: -
d_call: TRBD1
cdr3_length: 14
j_call: TRBJ1-1
v_call: TRBV19
cdr3_aa: CASIDRAGDTEAFF
cdr3_nt: TGTGCCAGTATTGACAGGGCCGGGGACACTGAAGCTTTCTTT